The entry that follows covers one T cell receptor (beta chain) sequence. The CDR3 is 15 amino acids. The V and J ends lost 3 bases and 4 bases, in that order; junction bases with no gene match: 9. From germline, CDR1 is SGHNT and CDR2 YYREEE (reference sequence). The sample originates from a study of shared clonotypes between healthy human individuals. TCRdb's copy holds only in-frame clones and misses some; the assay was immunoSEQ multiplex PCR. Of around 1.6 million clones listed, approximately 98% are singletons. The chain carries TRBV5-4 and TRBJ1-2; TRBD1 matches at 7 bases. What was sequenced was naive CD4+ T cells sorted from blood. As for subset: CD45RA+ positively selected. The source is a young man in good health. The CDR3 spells CASSSPGQSFYGYTF. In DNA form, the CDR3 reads TGTGCCAGCAGCTCGCCGGGACAGTCTTTCTATGGCTACACCTTC. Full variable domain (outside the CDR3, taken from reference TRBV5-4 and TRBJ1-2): ETGVTQSPTHLIKTRGQQVTLRCSSQSGHNTVSWYQQALGQGPQFIFQYYREEENGRGNFPPRFSGLQFPNYSSELNVNALELDDSALYLCASSSPGQSFYGYTFGSGTRLTVV.